The T cell receptor (beta chain) under discussion was sequenced for a study of blood T cell repertoires in COVID-19. Study overall: Material from acute and convalescent COVID-19 was sourced from the United States, Italy and Spain. T cells, B-cell-depleted T cells, or PBMCs supplied cDNA or gDNA.

The CDR3 totals 13 residues. Trimming cost V 3 bases and J 7 bases, with 10 bases left between them. Germline V gene data show CDR1 as SGDLS and CDR2 as YYNGEE. How the authors handled the data: Estimation of nucleated cell counts relied on the amplification of reference gene primers. Profiled with immunoSEQ multiplex PCR; TCRdb holds only in-frame clones, not every one. That table is the source of V, J and clone size, and D and trimming were worked out from the DNA. Of fewer than 150,000 clones in the sample, more than 70% were seen once. The sequencing input was peripheral blood. The TCR sequence derives from a human donor in a cohort sampled during active COVID-19. The V gene is TRBV9, the J gene TRBJ2-2; possible D gene TRBD2, 6 bases. The DNA for the CDR3 is TGTGCCAGCAGCGCTGGGGGGATCGGGGAGCTGTTTTTT. Its protein product is CASSAGGIGELFF. Full variable domain (rest looked up from reference TRBV9 and TRBJ2-2): DSGVTQTPKHLITATGQRVTLRCSPRSGDLSVYWYQQSLDQGLQFLIQYYNGEERAKGNILERFSAQQFPDLHSELNLSSLELGDSALYFCASSAGGIGELFFGEGSRLTVL.